The sequence of this T cell receptor (beta chain) was determined in a study of Graves' ophthalmopathy and Graves' hyperthyroidism (dated by TCRdb to between 2018 and 2020). Regarding the complete study: Peripheral blood was collected before any treatment was given, at the time of initial diagnosis. Once sampling was done, hyperthyroidism patients were given methimazole at a starting dose of 30 mg daily, while ophthalmopathy patients were given high-dose intravenous methylprednisolone. In total, 120 to 150 blood samples were TCR-sequenced: 43 ophthalmopathy, 80 or so hyperthyroidism and approximately 17 hyperthyroidism-to-ophthalmopathy patients. In a handful of hyperthyroidism patients, the T-cell repertoires found in thyroid tissue were compared with those found in blood. The independent validation cohort included about 19 hyperthyroidism patients plus 17 patients who later progressed from hyperthyroidism to ophthalmopathy. To explore V-J signatures that separate ophthalmopathy from hyperthyroidism, a discovery set of about a hundred patients was enrolled, consisting of fewer than 45 with ophthalmopathy and about 60 with stable hyperthyroidism. The study used TCR beta repertoire signatures to distinguish Graves' ophthalmopathy from Graves' hyperthyroidism and to predict progression to ophthalmopathy.

On the study overall, not on this receptor specifically: Among expanded thyroid clonotypes with frequency above 0.001, most also showed up in blood, which suggests that blood repertoires may reflect the thyroid immune response. Sample size was not statistically predetermined, and group allocation was not concealed from the investigators. The 13-signature model separated ophthalmopathy from stable hyperthyroidism with roughly 89% sensitivity and 81% to 82% specificity in cross-validation, and 80%/75% in the test set. In validation, the model predicted ophthalmopathy progression with about 70% sensitivity and approximately 75% specificity; some 13 predicted patients were CT-confirmed with GO in a median of 6.5 months.

Ophthalmopathy patients were characterized by moderately to severely active disease, a Clinical Activity Score of at least 3, a NOSPECS grade of at least 4, and a disease duration under 3 months. Anyone with other autoimmune diseases, uncontrolled infections, pregnancy or lactation was excluded from the study. Clinical symptoms, serum thyroxine, TRAb, thyroid ultrasound and orbital computed tomography were used for diagnosis. Ficoll-Paque density gradient centrifugation was used to isolate PBMCs from approximately 10 ml of fresh peripheral blood. Total RNA was extracted with Trizol reagent and quality-checked on an Agilent 2100 Bioanalyzer. From the cysteine up to the phenylalanine, the CDR3 has a length of 12 residues. The only DNA kept is the CDR3, 36 bases in frame from the first base. CDR1 and CDR2 are read off the germline V gene as SGHNT and YENEEA. TCR beta CDR3 regions were amplified from RNA transcripts for repertoire sequencing. The first round of RT-PCR was done with HTBI primers and the Qiagen OneStep RT-PCR kit, and was followed by a second round of multiplex PCR, then size selection and purification. Sequencing of the libraries was carried out on an Illumina HiSeq2000 in paired-end mode with 100 bp reads. In the paper's pipeline: Reads were processed with SOAPnuke, discarding reads with adapters, uncalled bases, mean Phred below 15, or no exact constant-primer or identifier match. COPE v1.2.5 was used to merge high-quality paired reads. Unique nucleotide sequences were defined as clonotypes and aligned to IMGT TRB V, D and J references using MiTCR v1.1. The analysis was limited to V-J combinations with a frequency above 0.0001, which together covered more than 99% of repertoires. A TCR clonal expansion and chaos score per V-J combination was defined as the ratio of F50 clonal expansion to chaos observed in the TCRdist matrix. Features were reduced by Welch's t-statistics and random forest to more than 10 V-J combinations, which fed a naive Bayes classifier. The Morisita-Horn index was used to measure how similar the thyroid and blood repertoires were. The raw public data were reprocessed by TCRdb itself: fastp quality trimming at Q25, MiXCR clonotype calling, in-frame beta chains only. Rows matching on CDR3 protein sequence are summarized as one entry with the most common DNA and genes. The V and J calls, along with clone size, are taken from TCRdb and not from the paper's own processing. The table for this sample lists 52,000 or so distinct CDR3 sequences; approximately 47% of them were counted only once. Approximately 4.8% of the sample is held by the ten biggest clonotypes.

This clonotype has only a few counts. The clone's antigen remains unknown. At one end the junction does not follow the germline gene, possibly because of a read error. The sequenced sample consisted of peripheral blood. The receptor comes from an adult woman with Graves' ophthalmopathy. The chain is made from TRBV11-3 and TRBJ2-5, with no D gene named confidently. The CDR3 amino acid sequence is: CASSSGGETQHF. The bases read TGTGCCAGCAGCTCAGGTGGTGAGACCCAGCACTTC.